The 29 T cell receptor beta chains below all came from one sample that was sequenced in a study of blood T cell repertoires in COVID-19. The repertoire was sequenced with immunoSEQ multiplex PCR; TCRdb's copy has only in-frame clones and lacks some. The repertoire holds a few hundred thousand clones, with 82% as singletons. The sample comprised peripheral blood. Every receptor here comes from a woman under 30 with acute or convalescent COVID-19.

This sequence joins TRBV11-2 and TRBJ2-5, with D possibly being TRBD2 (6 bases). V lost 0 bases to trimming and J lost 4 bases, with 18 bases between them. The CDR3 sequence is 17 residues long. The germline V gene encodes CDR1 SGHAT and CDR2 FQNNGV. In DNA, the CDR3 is TGTGCCAGCAGCTTAGAGTCGGGAGTCGGTGGAGGAGAGACCCAGTACTTC. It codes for CASSLESGVGGGETQYF. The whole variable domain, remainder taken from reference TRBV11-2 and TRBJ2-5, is EAGVAQSPRYKIIEKRQSVAFWCNPISGHATLYWYQQILGQGPKLLIQFQNNGVVDDSQLPKDRFSAERLKGVDSTLKIQPAKLEDSAVYLCASSLESGVGGGETQYFGPGTRLLVL.

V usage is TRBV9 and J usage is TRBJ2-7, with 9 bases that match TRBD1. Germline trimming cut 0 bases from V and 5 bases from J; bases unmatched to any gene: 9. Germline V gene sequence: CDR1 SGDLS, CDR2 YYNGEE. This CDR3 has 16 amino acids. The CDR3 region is CASSVARTGEVNEQYF. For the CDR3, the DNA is TGTGCCAGCAGCGTAGCGAGGACAGGGGAGGTCAACGAGCAGTACTTC.

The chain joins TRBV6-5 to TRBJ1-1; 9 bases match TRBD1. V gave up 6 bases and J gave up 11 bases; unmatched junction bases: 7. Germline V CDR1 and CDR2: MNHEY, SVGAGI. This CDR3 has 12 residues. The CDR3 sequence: CASSGTGSRAFF. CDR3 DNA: TGTGCCAGCAGCGGGACAGGGAGTAGGGCTTTCTTT.

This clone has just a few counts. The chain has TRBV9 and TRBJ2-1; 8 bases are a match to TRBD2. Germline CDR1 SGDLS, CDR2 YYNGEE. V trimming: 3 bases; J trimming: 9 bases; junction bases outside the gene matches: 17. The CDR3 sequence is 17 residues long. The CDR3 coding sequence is TGTGCCAGCAGCGGACACTCGACTAGCGCGGGTTCGGGTGAGCAGTTCTTC. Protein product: CASSGHSTSAGSGEQFF. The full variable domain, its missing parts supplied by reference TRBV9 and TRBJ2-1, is DSGVTQTPKHLITATGQRVTLRCSPRSGDLSVYWYQQSLDQGLQFLIQYYNGEERAKGNILERFSAQQFPDLHSELNLSSLELGDSALYFCASSGHSTSAGSGEQFFGPGTRLTVL.

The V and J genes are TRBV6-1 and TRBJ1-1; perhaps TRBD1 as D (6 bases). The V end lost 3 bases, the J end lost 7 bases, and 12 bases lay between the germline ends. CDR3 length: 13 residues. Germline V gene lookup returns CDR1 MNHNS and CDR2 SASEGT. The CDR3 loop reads CASSDRGLGEAFF. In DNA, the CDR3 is TGTGCCAGCAGTGACAGGGGTTTGGGTGAAGCTTTCTTT.

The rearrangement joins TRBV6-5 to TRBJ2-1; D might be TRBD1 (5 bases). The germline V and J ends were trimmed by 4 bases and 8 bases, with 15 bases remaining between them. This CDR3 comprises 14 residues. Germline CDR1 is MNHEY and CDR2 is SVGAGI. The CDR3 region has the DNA TGTGCCAGCAGTTTGACACGGGCAGGGCATGAGCAGTTCTTC. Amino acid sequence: CASSLTRAGHEQFF.

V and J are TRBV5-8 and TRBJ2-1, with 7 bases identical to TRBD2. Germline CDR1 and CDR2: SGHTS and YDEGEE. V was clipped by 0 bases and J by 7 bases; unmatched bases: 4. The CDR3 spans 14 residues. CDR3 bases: TGTGCCAGCAGCTTGGGCGGGAGTACGAATGAGCAGTTCTTC. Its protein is CASSLGGSTNEQFF.

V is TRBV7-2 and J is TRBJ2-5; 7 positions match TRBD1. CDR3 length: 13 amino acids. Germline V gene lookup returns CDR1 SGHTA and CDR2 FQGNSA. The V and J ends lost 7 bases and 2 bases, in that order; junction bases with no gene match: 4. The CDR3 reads CASMRGPQETQYF. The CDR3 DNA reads TGTGCCAGCATGAGGGGGCCTCAAGAGACCCAGTACTTC.

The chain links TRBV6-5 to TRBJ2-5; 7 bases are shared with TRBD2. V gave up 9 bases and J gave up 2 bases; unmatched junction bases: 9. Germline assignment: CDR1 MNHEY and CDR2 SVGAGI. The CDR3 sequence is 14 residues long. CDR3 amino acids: CARGGEQAQETQYF. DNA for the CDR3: TGTGCCAGGGGGGGGGAACAGGCACAAGAGACCCAGTACTTC.

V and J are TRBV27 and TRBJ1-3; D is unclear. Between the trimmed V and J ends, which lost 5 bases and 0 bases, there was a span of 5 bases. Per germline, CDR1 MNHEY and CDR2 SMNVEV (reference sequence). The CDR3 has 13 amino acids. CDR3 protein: CASSLSSGNTIYF. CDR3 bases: TGTGCCAGCAGTCTGTCCTCTGGAAACACCATATATTTT.

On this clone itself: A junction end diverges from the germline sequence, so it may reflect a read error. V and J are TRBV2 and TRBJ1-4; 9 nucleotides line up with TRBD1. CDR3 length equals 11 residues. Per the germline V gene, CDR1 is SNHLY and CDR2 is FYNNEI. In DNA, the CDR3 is TGTGCCAGCAGTGGCTGGGACAGGGTCCTTTTT. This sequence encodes CASSGWDRVLF.

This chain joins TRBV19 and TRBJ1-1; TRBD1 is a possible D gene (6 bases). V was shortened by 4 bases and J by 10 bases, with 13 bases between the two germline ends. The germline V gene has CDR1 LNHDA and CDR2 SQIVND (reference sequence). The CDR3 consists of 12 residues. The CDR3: CASSTRTGRAFF. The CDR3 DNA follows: TGTGCCAGTAGTACCCGAACAGGGAGAGCTTTCTTT.

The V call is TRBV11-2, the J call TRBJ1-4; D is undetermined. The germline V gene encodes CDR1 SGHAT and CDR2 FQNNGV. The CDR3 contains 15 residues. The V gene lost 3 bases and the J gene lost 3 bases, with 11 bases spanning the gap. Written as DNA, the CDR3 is TGTGCCAGCAGCTTCCCGGGAGATCCTAATGAAAAACTGTTTTTT. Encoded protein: CASSFPGDPNEKLFF.

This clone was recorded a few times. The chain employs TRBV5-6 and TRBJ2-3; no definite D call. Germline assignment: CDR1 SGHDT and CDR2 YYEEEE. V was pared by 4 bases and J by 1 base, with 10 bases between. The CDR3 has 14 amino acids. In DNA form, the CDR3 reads TGTGCCAGCAGCCCGCAGGTCGGCACAGATACGCAGTATTTT. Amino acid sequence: CASSPQVGTDTQYF.

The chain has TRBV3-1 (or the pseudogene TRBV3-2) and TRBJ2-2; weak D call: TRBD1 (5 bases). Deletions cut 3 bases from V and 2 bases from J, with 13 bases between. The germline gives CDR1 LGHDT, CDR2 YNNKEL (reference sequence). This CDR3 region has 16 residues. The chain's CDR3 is CASSQGQGNNTGELFF. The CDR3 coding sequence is TGTGCCAGCAGCCAGGGTCAGGGTAACAACACCGGGGAGCTGTTTTTT.

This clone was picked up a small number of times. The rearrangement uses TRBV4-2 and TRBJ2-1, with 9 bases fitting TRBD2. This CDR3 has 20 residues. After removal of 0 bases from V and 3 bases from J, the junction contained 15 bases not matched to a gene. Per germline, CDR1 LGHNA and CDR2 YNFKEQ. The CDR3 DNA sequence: TGTGCCAGCAGCCAAGAGCCGGGGAGGTGGGGACTAGCCCACTACAATGAGCAGTTCTTC. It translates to CASSQEPGRWGLAHYNEQFF.

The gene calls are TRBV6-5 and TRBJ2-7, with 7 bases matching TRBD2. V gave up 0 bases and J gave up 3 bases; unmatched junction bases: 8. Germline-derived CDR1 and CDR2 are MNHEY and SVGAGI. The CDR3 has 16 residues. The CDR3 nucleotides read TGTGCCAGCAGTTACTCGAACAGCGGGAATATCTACGAGCAGTACTTC. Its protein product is CASSYSNSGNIYEQYF.

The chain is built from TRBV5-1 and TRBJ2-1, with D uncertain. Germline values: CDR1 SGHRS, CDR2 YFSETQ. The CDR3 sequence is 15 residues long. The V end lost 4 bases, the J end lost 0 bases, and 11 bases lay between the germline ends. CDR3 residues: CASSPRPSSYNEQFF. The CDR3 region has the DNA TGCGCCAGCAGCCCCCGACCTAGCTCCTACAATGAGCAGTTCTTC.

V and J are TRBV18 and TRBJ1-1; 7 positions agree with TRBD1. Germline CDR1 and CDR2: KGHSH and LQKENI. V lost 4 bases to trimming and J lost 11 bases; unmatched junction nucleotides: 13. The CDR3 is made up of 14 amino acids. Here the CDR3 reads CASSQNNDREWAFF. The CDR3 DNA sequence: TGTGCCAGCTCACAGAATAACGACAGGGAATGGGCTTTCTTT.

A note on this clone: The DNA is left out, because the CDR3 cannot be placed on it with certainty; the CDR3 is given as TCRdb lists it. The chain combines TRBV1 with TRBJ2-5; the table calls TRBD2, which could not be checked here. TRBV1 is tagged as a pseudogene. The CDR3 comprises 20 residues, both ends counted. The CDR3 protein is CTSSPGVASGIRGVQETQYF.

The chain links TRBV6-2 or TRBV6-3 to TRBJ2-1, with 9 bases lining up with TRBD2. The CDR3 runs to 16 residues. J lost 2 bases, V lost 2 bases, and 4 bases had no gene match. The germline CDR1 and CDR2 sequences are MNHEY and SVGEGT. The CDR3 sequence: CASSYRLAEPYNEQFF. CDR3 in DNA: TGTGCCAGCAGTTACCGACTAGCGGAGCCCTACAATGAGCAGTTCTTC.

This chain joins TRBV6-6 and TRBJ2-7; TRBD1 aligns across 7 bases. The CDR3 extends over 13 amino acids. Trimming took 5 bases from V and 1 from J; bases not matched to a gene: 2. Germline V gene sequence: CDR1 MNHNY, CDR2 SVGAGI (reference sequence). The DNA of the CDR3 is TGTGCCAGCAGTCCGGGACAGTCCTACGAGCAGTACTTC. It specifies CASSPGQSYEQYF.

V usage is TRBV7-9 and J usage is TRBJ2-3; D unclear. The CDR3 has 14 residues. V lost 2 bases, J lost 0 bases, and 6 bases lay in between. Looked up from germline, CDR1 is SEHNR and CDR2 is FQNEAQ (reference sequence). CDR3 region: CASSLFLSTDTQYF. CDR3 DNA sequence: TGTGCCAGCAGCTTATTTCTGAGCACAGATACGCAGTATTTT. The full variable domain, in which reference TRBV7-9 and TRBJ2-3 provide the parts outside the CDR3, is DTGVSQNPRHKITKRGQNVTFRCDPISEHNRLYWYRQTLGQGPEFLTYFQNEAQLEKSRLLSDRFSAERPKGSFSTLEIQRTEQGDSAMYLCASSLFLSTDTQYFGPGTRLTVL.

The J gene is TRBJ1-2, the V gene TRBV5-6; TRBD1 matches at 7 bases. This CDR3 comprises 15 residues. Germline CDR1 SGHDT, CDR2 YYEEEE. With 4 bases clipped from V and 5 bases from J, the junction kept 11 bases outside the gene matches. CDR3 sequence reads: CASSPRDREEYGYTF. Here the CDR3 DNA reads TGTGCCAGCAGCCCGAGGGACAGAGAGGAGTATGGCTACACCTTC.

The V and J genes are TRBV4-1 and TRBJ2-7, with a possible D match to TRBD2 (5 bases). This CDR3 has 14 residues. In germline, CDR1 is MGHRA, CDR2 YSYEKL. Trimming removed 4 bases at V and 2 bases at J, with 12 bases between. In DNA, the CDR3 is TGCGCCAGCAGCCTAGACGGGGAAACCTACGAGCAGTACTTC. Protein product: CASSLDGETYEQYF.

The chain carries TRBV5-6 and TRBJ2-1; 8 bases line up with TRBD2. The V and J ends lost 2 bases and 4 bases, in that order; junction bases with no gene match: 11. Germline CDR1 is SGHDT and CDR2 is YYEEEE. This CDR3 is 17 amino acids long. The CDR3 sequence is CASSLQVGLDFYNEQFF. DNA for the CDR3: TGTGCCAGCAGCTTACAGGTGGGACTAGACTTTTACAATGAGCAGTTCTTC.

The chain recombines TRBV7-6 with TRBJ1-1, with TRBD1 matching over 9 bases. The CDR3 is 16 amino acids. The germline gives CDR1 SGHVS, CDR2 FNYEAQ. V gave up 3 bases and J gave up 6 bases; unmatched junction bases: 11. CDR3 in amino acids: CASSFRQGGGLAEAFF. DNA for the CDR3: TGTGCCAGCAGCTTCCGACAGGGGGGTGGGTTGGCTGAAGCTTTCTTT. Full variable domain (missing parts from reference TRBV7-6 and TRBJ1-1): GAGVSQSPRYKVTKRGQDVALRCDPISGHVSLYWYRQALGQGPEFLTYFNYEAQQDKSGLPNDRFSAERPEGSISTLTIQRTEQRDSAMYRCASSFRQGGGLAEAFFGQGTRLTVV.

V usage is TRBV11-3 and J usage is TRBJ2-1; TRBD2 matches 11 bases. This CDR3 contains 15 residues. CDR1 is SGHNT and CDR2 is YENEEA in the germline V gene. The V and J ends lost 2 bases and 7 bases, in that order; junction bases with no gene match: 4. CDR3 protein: CASSLRLAGINEQFF. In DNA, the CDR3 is TGTGCCAGCAGCTTACGACTAGCGGGAATTAATGAGCAGTTCTTC.

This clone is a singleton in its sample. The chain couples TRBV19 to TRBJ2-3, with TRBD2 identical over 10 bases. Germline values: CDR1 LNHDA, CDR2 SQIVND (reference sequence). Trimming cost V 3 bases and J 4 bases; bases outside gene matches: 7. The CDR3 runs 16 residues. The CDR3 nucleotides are TGTGCCAGTAGTATTTGGAGCGGGAGGGTAGCAGATACGCAGTATTTT. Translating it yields CASSIWSGRVADTQYF.